This TCR beta chain originates from a study of early T cells in non-severe SARS-CoV-2 infection. Study-wide results and limits: VDJdb matching skewed toward anti-spike CD8 responses, missing private and CD4 specificities.

With 2 bases removed from V and 6 bases from J, the gap between germline ends came to 16 bases. The CDR3 spans 14 residues. CDR1 and CDR2 (germline): DFQATT, SNEGSKA (reference sequence). This clonotype showed up many times. Its matching antigen is unknown. MiXCR, applied by TCRdb to the 5' RACE reads, yields one record per CDR3 protein. The sample holds around 83,000 distinct CDR3 sequences; approximately 12% are singletons and the top ten take approximately 4%. The input for sequencing was whole blood, taken at baseline. The TCR sequence derives from an adult who was a healthcare worker with PCR-confirmed SARS-CoV-2 infection or an uninfected control (not recorded which). V gene TRBV20-1 combines with J gene TRBJ1-1; possible D gene TRBD1, 5 bases. The CDR3 spells CSARRGQGTPEAFF. The CDR3 DNA reads TGCAGTGCTAGAAGAGGTCAGGGCACTCCTGAAGCTTTCTTT.